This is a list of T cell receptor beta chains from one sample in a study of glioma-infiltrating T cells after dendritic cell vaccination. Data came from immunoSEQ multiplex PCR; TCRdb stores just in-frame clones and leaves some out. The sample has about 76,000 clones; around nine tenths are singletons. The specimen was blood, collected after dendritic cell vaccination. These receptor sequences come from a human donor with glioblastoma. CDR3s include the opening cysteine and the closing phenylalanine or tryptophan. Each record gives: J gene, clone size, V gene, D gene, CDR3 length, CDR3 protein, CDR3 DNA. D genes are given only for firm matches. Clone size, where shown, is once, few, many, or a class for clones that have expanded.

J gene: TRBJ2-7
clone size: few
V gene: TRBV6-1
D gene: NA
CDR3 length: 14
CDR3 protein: CASQQGMGTYEQYF
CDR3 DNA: TGTGCCAGCCAACAGGGTATGGGAACCTACGAGCAGTACTTC

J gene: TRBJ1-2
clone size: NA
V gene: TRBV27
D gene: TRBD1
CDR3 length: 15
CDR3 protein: CASSFSGGANYGYTF
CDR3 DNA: TGTGCCAGCAGTTTCTCAGGGGGAGCTAACTATGGCTACACCTTC

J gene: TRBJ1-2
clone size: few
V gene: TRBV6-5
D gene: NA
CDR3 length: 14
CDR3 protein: CASSYSQPSYGYTF
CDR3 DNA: TGTGCCAGCAGTTACTCACAACCTTCCTATGGCTACACCTTC

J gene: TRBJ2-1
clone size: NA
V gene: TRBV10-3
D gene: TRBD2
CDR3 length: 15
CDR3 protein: CAISQGLAGKNEQFF
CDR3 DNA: TGTGCCATCAGCCAGGGACTAGCGGGAAAAAATGAGCAGTTCTTC

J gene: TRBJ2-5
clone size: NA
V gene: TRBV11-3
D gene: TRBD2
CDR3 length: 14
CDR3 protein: CASKVWEGGETQYF
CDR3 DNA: TGTGCCAGCAAGGTGTGGGAGGGCGGGGAGACCCAGTACTTC

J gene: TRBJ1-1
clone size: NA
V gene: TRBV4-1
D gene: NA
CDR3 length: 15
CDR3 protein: CASSQDTGVSTEAFF
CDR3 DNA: TGCGCCAGCAGCCAAGATACCGGGGTTAGCACTGAAGCTTTCTTT

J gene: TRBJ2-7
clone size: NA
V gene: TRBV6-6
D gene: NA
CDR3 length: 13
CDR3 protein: CASSYENSYEQYF
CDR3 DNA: TGTGCCAGCAGTTACGAGAACTCCTACGAGCAGTACTTC

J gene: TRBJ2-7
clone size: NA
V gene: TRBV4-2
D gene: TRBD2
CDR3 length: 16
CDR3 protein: CASSQASGRAEGEQYF
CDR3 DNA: TGTGCCAGCAGCCAGGCTAGCGGGAGGGCCGAGGGCGAGCAGTACTTC

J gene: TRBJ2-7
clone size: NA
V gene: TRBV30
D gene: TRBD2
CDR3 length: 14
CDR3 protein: CASYYSGRSYEQYF
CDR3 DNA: TGTGCCTCGTACTACAGCGGGAGAAGCTACGAGCAGTACTTC

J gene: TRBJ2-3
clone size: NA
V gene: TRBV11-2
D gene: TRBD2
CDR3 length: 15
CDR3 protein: CASSPPGRSTDTQYF
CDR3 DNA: TGTGCCAGCAGCCCGCCCGGGAGGAGCACAGATACGCAGTATTTT

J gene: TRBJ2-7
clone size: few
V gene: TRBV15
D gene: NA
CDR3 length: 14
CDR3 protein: CATSLGLGSYEQYF
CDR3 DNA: TGTGCCACCAGCCTCGGACTCGGCTCCTACGAGCAGTACTTC

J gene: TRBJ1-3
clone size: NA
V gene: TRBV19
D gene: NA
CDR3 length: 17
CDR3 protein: CASSIANTGVSGNTIYF
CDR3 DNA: TGTGCCAGTAGTATAGCCAATACAGGAGTCTCTGGAAACACCATATATTTT